This T cell receptor beta chain was retrieved from a study of blood T cell repertoires in COVID-19. Study at large: Donors in the United States, Italy and Spain gave samples during acute or convalescent COVID-19. PBMCs, B-cell-depleted T cells, or T cells were the source of the cDNA or gDNA that made up the material.

The V gene's germline CDR1 is MNHEY and CDR2 SVGAGI. V lost 6 bases and J lost 5; bases outside the gene matches: 4. The CDR3 is made up of 13 amino acids. Libraries were prepared by immunoSEQ multiplex PCR; TCRdb keeps only in-frame clonotypes and omits some of them. Seen here are more than 250,000 clones, 70% to 90% observed once, and the top ten hold less than 2.5%. The clonotype comes from a man younger than 45 who had recovered from COVID-19. Material: PBMCs or T cells enriched from blood (not recorded which). This chain connects TRBV6-5 to TRBJ1-1; 9 bases align to TRBD1. DNA for the CDR3: TGTGCCAGCAGCAATGGACAGGGGACTGAAGCTTTCTTT. This sequence encodes CASSNGQGTEAFF.